This T cell receptor (beta chain) came from a study of cytomegalovirus exposure and HLA in healthy donors. V was trimmed by 3 bases and J by 0 bases, leaving 11 bases between them. The CDR3 loop spans 15 amino acids. CDR1 is MNHEY and CDR2 is SVGAGI in the germline V gene. This clone has more than one count but fewer than ten. In the PCR, 60 Vbeta and 13 Jbeta primers were used. TCRdb keeps only in-frame clones here, not all; method: immunoSEQ multiplex PCR. This table has 190,000 or so clones, about 80% appearing once. The rearrangement joins TRBV6-5 to TRBJ1-2; the D gene is possibly TRBD1 (6 bases). The sample taken for sequencing was PBMCs. The receptor was derived from a boy younger than 18 in good health and CMV-seronegative. This chain's CDR3 is CASSYGQSANYGYTF. CDR3 sequence (DNA): TGTGCCAGCAGTTATGGACAGTCGGCTAACTATGGCTACACCTTC.